This entry features one TCR beta chain sequence. Its target is unknown. PCR amplification relied on 60 Vbeta primers (plus 13 Jbeta primers). The protocol was immunoSEQ multiplex PCR, while the TCRdb copy is restricted to in-frame clones and leaves out a portion. Of 150,000 to 200,000 clones in the sample, roughly 82% were seen once. This record belongs to a study of cytomegalovirus exposure and HLA in healthy donors. General study results and limits: Among donors in an Asian-associated ancestry cluster, a later analysis reportedly found fewer N-insertions than the approximately 700-donor mean. Later on, a genetic analysis was performed. It linked a missense variant in DCLRE1C with V- and J-gene trimming of TCR beta.

The sequence derives from a woman in her forties or fifties in good health and CMV-seropositive. Sequenced input: PBMCs.

This CDR3 reads CASSVPPLAGEETQYF. The CDR3 bases are TGTGCCAGCAGTGTCCCCCCACTAGCGGGCGAAGAGACCCAGTACTTC. V and J are TRBV6-1 and TRBJ2-5, with 9 nucleotides matching TRBD2. CDR3 size: 16 residues. With V trimmed by 4 bases and J by 3 bases, 9 bases remained unmatched. Germline CDR1 reads MNHNS; CDR2 reads SASEGT.